Listed below are T cell receptor beta chains from one sample, sequenced in a study of T cell clones after liver transplantation. Some clones are missing from TCRdb's copy, which holds only in-frame ones; the method was immunoSEQ multiplex PCR. This table has over 14,000 clones, approximately 86% appearing once. Material: CD8+ T cells from blood, obtained approximately 43 months after liver transplant. The receptors were sampled from a human patient who received a liver transplant. Some T cells may originate from the graft donor. Both conserved end residues are part of each CDR3. Each record gives: D gene, V gene, clone size, J gene, CDR3 protein, CDR3 DNA. D genes are given only for firm matches. Clone sizes are given selectively: once, few, many, or a class where the clone is expanded.

.,TRBV7-9,.,TRBJ2-1,CASSSTSSYNEQFF,TGTGCCAGCAGCTCGACGAGCTCCTACAATGAGCAGTTCTTC
.,TRBV28,.,TRBJ1-5,CASSLGGIGQPQHF,TGTGCCAGCAGTTTAGGAGGGATCGGACAGCCCCAGCATTTT
.,TRBV11-1,.,TRBJ2-1,CASENNEQFF,TGTGCCAGCGAAAACAATGAGCAGTTCTTC
TRBD1,TRBV27,.,TRBJ2-7,CASSNRGGGFHEQYF,TGTGCCAGCAGTAACAGGGGCGGTGGATTCCACGAGCAGTACTTC
TRBD1,TRBV7-8,.,TRBJ1-2,CASSEEAGGNYGYTF,TGTGCCAGCAGCGAAGAAGCAGGGGGTAACTATGGCTACACCTTC
TRBD1,TRBV27,.,TRBJ1-1,CASSLGQGVTEAFF,TGTGCCAGCAGTTTGGGACAGGGGGTTACTGAAGCTTTCTTT
TRBD1,TRBV4-2,.,TRBJ2-1,CASSQEGTETYNEQFF,TGTGCCAGCAGCCAAGAAGGGACAGAGACCTACAATGAGCAGTTCTTC
.,TRBV5-5,.,TRBJ1-2,CASSRGARGYTF,TGTGCCAGCAGCCGGGGGGCGCGTGGCTACACCTTC
.,TRBV27,.,TRBJ2-7,CASSSGPRSYEQYF,TGTGCCAGCTCGTCGGGCCCTCGCTCCTACGAGCAGTACTTC
TRBD2,TRBV4-2,.,TRBJ2-7,CASSQEGLGGSSYEQYF,TGTGCCAGCAGCCAAGAGGGGTTGGGCGGGAGCTCCTACGAGCAGTACTTC
TRBD1,TRBV19,medium-sized,TRBJ1-1,CASSTWDRGGIAFF,TGTGCCAGTAGTACCTGGGACAGGGGAGGGATTGCTTTCTTT
.,TRBV11-2,few,TRBJ2-5,CASSLDYRTPGIETQYF,TGTGCCAGCAGCTTAGATTATAGGACCCCTGGGATAGAGACCCAGTACTTC
.,TRBV27,once,TRBJ1-2,CASSFRASYGYTF,TGTGCCAGCAGTTTCAGAGCTAGCTATGGCTACACCTTC
TRBD2,TRBV6-5,.,TRBJ2-1,CASSYSETSGAKRQFF,TGTGCCAGCAGTTACTCCGAGACTAGCGGGGCCAAGAGGCAGTTCTTC
.,TRBV4-1,.,TRBJ2-7,CASSTGLGEQYF,TGCGCCAGCAGCACCGGGTTGGGGGAGCAGTACTTC
TRBD1,TRBV5-1,.,TRBJ2-7,CASSPDRGREQYF,TGCGCCAGCAGCCCGGACAGGGGAAGGGAGCAGTACTTC
TRBD1,TRBV5-5,.,TRBJ1-6,CASRGDRGAWALHF,TGTGCCAGCAGGGGGGACAGGGGCGCCTGGGCCCTCCACTTT
.,TRBV7-9,.,TRBJ2-6,CASSLAVGGSGANVLTF,TGTGCCAGCAGCTTAGCGGTCGGAGGCTCTGGGGCCAACGTCCTGACTTTC
TRBD2,TRBV28,few,TRBJ2-7,CASSIPTSGPSEQYF,TGTGCCAGCAGTATACCGACTAGCGGACCCTCCGAGCAGTACTTC
.,TRBV6-6,.,TRBJ2-7,CASSYASRYEQYF,TGTGCCAGCAGTTACGCTAGCCGGTACGAGCAGTACTTC
TRBD1,TRBV7-9,.,TRBJ1-2,CASSPRTGGDSYGYTF,TGTGCCAGCAGCCCCAGGACAGGGGGCGATAGCTATGGCTACACCTTC
.,TRBV2,.,TRBJ1-2,CASRAGSSYGYTF,TGTGCCAGCAGGGCAGGGTCTAGCTATGGCTACACCTTC
.,TRBV18,.,TRBJ2-2,CASSPLSGELFF,TGTGCCAGCTCACCCTTATCCGGGGAGCTGTTTTTT
TRBD1,TRBV19,.,TRBJ2-7,CASKGQGAYEQYF,TGTGCCAGTAAAGGACAGGGGGCTTACGAGCAGTACTTC
.,TRBV12-5,.,TRBJ2-3,CASGFYGDTQYF,TGTGCTAGTGGTTTTTACGGAGATACGCAGTATTTT
.,TRBV7-9,.,TRBJ1-1,CASSPSPVEAFF,TGTGCCAGCAGCCCCAGCCCCGTGGAAGCTTTCTTT
TRBD1,TRBV5-6,.,TRBJ2-7,CASSAGQAPYEQYF,TGTGCCAGCAGCGCGGGACAGGCCCCCTACGAGCAGTACTTC
.,TRBV28,.,TRBJ2-7,CASRTPTGFEQYF,TGTGCCAGCAGAACTCCCACAGGGTTCGAGCAGTACTTC
TRBD2,TRBV19,.,TRBJ2-1,CATQLAGGQLNEQFF,TGTGCCACCCAACTAGCGGGGGGGCAGCTCAATGAGCAGTTCTTC
TRBD2,TRBV7-8,.,TRBJ2-7,CASSLALAGWYEQYF,TGTGCCAGCAGCTTAGCTCTAGCGGGTTGGTACGAGCAGTACTTC
.,TRBV5-1,.,TRBJ1-5,CASRKNRDSNQPQHF,TGCGCCAGCAGAAAAAACAGGGATAGCAATCAGCCCCAGCATTTT
TRBD1,TRBV4-1,few,TRBJ2-5,CASQDRGETQYF,TGCGCCAGCCAGGACAGGGGTGAGACCCAGTACTTC
TRBD2,TRBV11-2,.,TRBJ2-3,CASSLSGSFTDTQYF,TGTGCCAGCAGCCTTAGCGGGAGCTTCACAGATACGCAGTATTTT
TRBD1,TRBV9,.,TRBJ1-1,CASSTSVDRASMNTEAFF,TGTGCCAGCAGCACGTCCGTGGACAGGGCATCTATGAACACTGAAGCTTTCTTT
.,TRBV5-1,.,TRBJ1-1,CASSLIQPNTEAFF,TGCGCCAGCAGCTTGATACAACCGAACACTGAAGCTTTCTTT
TRBD2,TRBV5-6,.,TRBJ2-7,CASSLAGLAQYEQYF,TGTGCCAGCAGCTTGGCAGGACTAGCGCAATACGAGCAGTACTTC
.,TRBV7-9,.,TRBJ2-1,CASSEGFRESDEQFF,TGTGCCAGCAGCGAGGGATTTCGAGAATCGGATGAGCAGTTCTTC
.,TRBV7-9,.,TRBJ2-3,CASSFSRGRRSTDTQYF,TGTGCCAGCAGCTTTTCGCGGGGGCGCCGTAGCACAGATACGCAGTATTTT
.,TRBV7-8,.,TRBJ2-1,CASSLEVSLPDNEQFF,TGTGCCAGCAGCTTAGAGGTTAGTTTGCCAGACAATGAGCAGTTCTTC
.,TRBV4-1,.,TRBJ2-3,CASSQDPLDTQYF,TGCGCCAGCAGCCAAGATCCCTTAGATACGCAGTATTTT
.,TRBV2,.,TRBJ2-2,CASSELGENGELFF,TGTGCCAGCAGTGAATTGGGGGAGAACGGGGAGCTGTTTTTT
.,TRBV9,.,TRBJ1-1,CASSVVDKNTEAFF,TGTGCCAGCAGCGTAGTTGATAAGAACACTGAAGCTTTCTTT
TRBD2,TRBV11-2,.,TRBJ2-1,CASSSARTSGRYNEQFF,TGTGCCAGCAGCTCCGCCAGGACTAGCGGGAGGTACAATGAGCAGTTCTTC
.,TRBV5-4,.,TRBJ1-2,CASSLGVPLNYGYTF,TGTGCCAGCAGCTTGGGGGTCCCACTTAACTATGGCTACACCTTC
TRBD1,TRBV5-1,.,TRBJ2-5,CASSLTGGRETQYF,TGCGCCAGCAGCTTGACAGGGGGACGAGAGACCCAGTACTTC
TRBD1,TRBV4-3,.,TRBJ2-3,CASSHGRGRVDTQYF,TGCGCCAGCAGCCACGGCAGGGGGCGCGTAGATACGCAGTATTTT
.,TRBV9,.,TRBJ1-1,CASSDEGDVFTEAFF,TGTGCCAGCAGCGACGAGGGGGACGTGTTCACTGAAGCTTTCTTT
TRBD2,TRBV5-1,.,TRBJ2-7,CASGLAGEGVEQYF,TGCGCCAGCGGTTTAGCGGGAGAAGGGGTCGAGCAGTACTTC
.,TRBV7-6,.,TRBJ2-3,CASSLGPREEDTQYF,TGTGCCAGCAGCCTTGGCCCCAGGGAGGAGGATACGCAGTATTTT
.,TRBV28,.,TRBJ2-1,CASSFTPSPIFNEQFF,TGTGCCAGCAGTTTCACCCCCTCTCCTATTTTCAATGAGCAGTTCTTC
.,TRBV28,.,TRBJ1-5,CASSLPLGVQPQHF,TGTGCCAGCAGTTTACCTCTAGGGGTCCAGCCCCAGCATTTT
.,TRBV27,.,TRBJ2-7,CASAWASRYEQYF,TGTGCCAGCGCGTGGGCTAGCAGATACGAGCAGTACTTC
.,TRBV7-2,.,TRBJ1-2,CASSLDGRPRPGYTF,TGTGCCAGCAGCTTAGATGGTCGGCCTCGCCCCGGCTACACCTTC
.,TRBV14,.,TRBJ1-4,CASSHATFANEKLFF,TGTGCCAGCAGCCACGCAACGTTCGCTAATGAAAAACTGTTTTTT
TRBD2,TRBV2,.,TRBJ2-1,CASSEDAAGGPNEQFF,TGTGCCAGCAGTGAAGACGCCGCGGGAGGACCGAATGAGCAGTTCTTC
.,TRBV7-9,.,TRBJ1-6,CASSLVQGNSPLHF,TGTGCCAGCAGCTTAGTCCAAGGGAATTCACCCCTCCACTTT
.,TRBV9,.,TRBJ2-3,CASSVVAGTSTDTQYF,TGTGCCAGCAGCGTAGTGGCAGGGACGAGCACAGATACGCAGTATTTT
.,TRBV4-1,.,TRBJ2-7,CASSQNPDFPLYEQYF,TGCGCCAGCAGCCAAAATCCGGACTTTCCTCTCTACGAGCAGTACTTC
.,TRBV7-9,once,TRBJ1-1,CASSVRGIVEAFF,TGTGCCAGCAGCGTGAGGGGTATAGTTGAAGCTTTCTTT